This paragraph reports one T cell receptor beta chain. Its antigen is not identified. Assay used: immunoSEQ multiplex PCR; TCRdb lists only in-frame clones, some missing. This table has fewer than 150,000 clones, more than 90% appearing once. This entry belongs to a study of graft-versus-host responses after intestinal transplantation. Study-wide context: Recipients got multivisceral, liver-intestinal, or isolated intestinal transplants. All recipients got anti-thymocyte globulin induction, then tacrolimus and steroids for approximately 3 years.

The CDR3 is 14 residues long. V lost 4 bases, J lost 0 bases, and 9 bases lay in between. Germline CDR1 is SGHRS and CDR2 is YFSETQ. The receptor's source is a human donor who received an intestinal transplant. The sample here was unstimulated CD4+ T cells sorted from spleen or lymph node cells, taken before intestinal transplant. The rearrangement joins TRBV5-1 to TRBJ2-3; D gene ambiguous. CDR3 in DNA: TGCGCCAGCAGCCAAACCCCTAGCACAGATACGCAGTATTTT. Translated, it gives CASSQTPSTDTQYF. The full variable domain, with the rest looked up from reference TRBV5-1 and TRBJ2-3, is KAGVTQTPRYLIKTRGQQVTLSCSPISGHRSVSWYQQTPGQGLQFLFEYFSETQRNKGNFPGRFSGRQFSNSRSEMNVSTLELGDSALYLCASSQTPSTDTQYFGPGTRLTVL.